The source of this TCR beta chain is a study of T-cell memory formation after mild COVID-19 (dated by TCRdb to 2020 to 2023). In the study overall: TCR sequence clusters from the two donors were found to be largely donor specific. Longitudinal TCRalpha and TCRbeta repertoire sequencing tracked T-cell clones expanding and contracting after mild COVID-19 in a couple of donors. Two young, previously healthy adult volunteers, one female and one male, were included in the cohort. The research as a whole found: Some responding clones were found in pre-infection memory, which suggests that pre-existing cross-reactive memory T cells took part in the SARS-CoV-2 response. The second-wave clones that peaked on day 37 were not confirmed to be SARS-CoV-2 specific. Clones contracting from day 15 to 85 had balanced CD4/CD8 phenotypes, while a second wave expanding from day 15 to 37 was biased towards CD4+. Contracting CD4+ clones turned up mainly in the CM and EM memory subsets, whereas EMRA was where CD8+ clones were enriched. The study covered only a couple of mild cases, and larger cohorts including severe cases with pre-infection samples were considered necessary.

PBMCs were isolated by Ficoll-Paque density gradient centrifugation. Only a few counts were recorded for this clonotype. Its antigen target is currently unknown. It has no much larger one-base neighbor in the sample; base qualities were not kept. Sequenced on an Illumina NovaSeq 6000. TCRalpha and TCRbeta cDNA libraries were built by 5'RACE with constant-segment primers, adding sample barcodes and unique molecular identifiers. RNA was extracted from every sample with Trizol reagent. Libraries were amplified in two PCR steps, with a second sample barcode and Illumina TruSeq adapters added in the second step. Libraries were sequenced on an Illumina NovaSeq with 2 x 150 bp paired-end reads. The paper's data handling went like this. Reads were demultiplexed and collapsed into UMI-guided consensus sequences with migec v1.2.7. With mixcr v2.1.11, UMI consensuses were aligned to TRA and TRB V and J templates and assembled into clonotypes. A clonotype was counted as expanded or contracted only if both edgeR and NoisET called the change significant, with noise models trained on biological replicates. For edgeR calls, the cutoffs were a false discovery rate-adjusted p below 0.01 and a log2 fold-change threshold of 1. As an exploratory analysis of dynamics, max-normalized trajectories of the 1000 most abundant clonotypes were examined with PCA combined with hierarchical clustering. Separately sequenced CD4+ and CD8+ repertoires were used to assign a CD4 or CD8 phenotype to each responding clone. The public reads were quality trimmed at Q25 with fastp and then assembled into clones with MiXCR by TCRdb, keeping productive beta chains. Identical CDR3 protein sequences are pooled into one entry, listed with their most common genes and DNA. For this entry, the V and J calls and clone size follow TCRdb and not the study's own pipeline. The sample table holds roughly 340,000 distinct CDR3 sequences, of which 20% to 25% were seen once. Of the sample, under 25% is held by the ten largest clones.

CDR1 LGHDT and CDR2 YNNKEL are derived from the germline V gene (reference sequence). CDR3 length: 17 amino acids, cysteine to phenylalanine. CDR3 DNA is the only sequence kept; it has 51 bases, read in frame from the first base. V is reduced by 2 bases and J by 3 bases, leaving a spacing of 16 bases between them. The sequence was obtained from a man between 18 and 29 years old who had mild COVID-19 (a few samples of this study predate the infection). The sample titles of this study are shuffled in the database, so cell type and time point are left out; the donor was told from shared clones. Sample: PBMCs or a T cell subset sorted from them (not recorded which). The chain uses TRBV3-1 and TRBJ1-4, and possibly TRBD1, on 6 matching bases. The CDR3 corresponds to CASSQWYRGQSNEKLFF. The DNA sequence reads TGTGCCAGCAGCCAATGGTATCGAGGACAGTCTAATGAAAAACTGTTTTTT.